What follows describes a single T cell receptor beta chain. The antigen remains unidentified. The data are from a study of shared clonotypes between healthy human individuals. Study results and limitations: Naive subsets, compared against memory subsets, generally had larger estimated richness values.

Profiling relied on immunoSEQ multiplex PCR, and the TCRdb table lists in-frame clones only, not all of them. The repertoire includes 2,500,000 or so clones, around 92% of them detected once, and more than 0.35% sits in the top ten. This CDR3 spans 15 amino acids. With V trimmed by 8 bases and J by 9 bases, 12 bases remained unmatched. Germline lookup yields CDR1 LNHNV and CDR2 YYDKDF (reference sequence). The sequenced sample consisted of naive CD4+ T cells from PBMCs. Specified subset: CD45RA+ positively selected. The clonotype originates from a man between 18 and 35 years old in good health. Some clones in this sample may be carry-over from other donors' samples. V and J are TRBV15 and TRBJ2-5, with 13 nucleotides matching TRBD2. CDR3 DNA sequence: TGTGCCACCGAGGAACTAGCGGGAGGGCCTTGGGCCCAGTACTTC. Translated, it gives CATEELAGGPWAQYF.